This TCR beta chain emerged from a study of a mutant IDH1 vaccine in newly diagnosed glioma. Study-level information: It was radiotherapy, temozolomide, or both that patients received previously, with most receiving both. Visit V12 happened at week 35; visit V13 happened at week 47.

This CDR3 region has 14 residues. CDR1 is SGHAT and CDR2 is FQNNGV in the germline V gene. Trimming shortened V by 5 bases and J by 0 bases, and 9 bases separated the two germline ends. A word on this clone: What it binds is not known.

Time point meaning: week 47, end of study. All doses held 300 ug of mutant IDH1 20-mer peptide, with topical imiquimod. Clones were sequenced by immunoSEQ multiplex PCR, and TCRdb holds only the in-frame ones, with some missing. The sample holds about 59,000 clones, 75% to 90% seen once. The sequenced sample was PBMCs, obtained from a glioma patient whose treatment included an IDH1 peptide vaccine. The chain couples TRBV11-2 to TRBJ2-3; a possible D gene is TRBD2 (7 bases). This TCR came from a man aged 25 to 45 with glioma. The CDR3 nucleotides are TGTGCCAGCAGCGGGGGGGCTAGCACAGATACGCAGTATTTT. It codes for CASSGGASTDTQYF.